The 2 T cell receptor beta chains in this list originate from one sample, sequenced in a study of T cell repertoires in breast cancer. During the second nested PCR, blocking oligonucleotides suppressed genes that were not paired. MiXCR, run by TCRdb on the emulsion pairing reads, gives a single entry per CDR3 protein. Of around 43,000 distinct CDR3 sequences listed, 35% to 50% are singletons. An expanded emulsion RT-PCR with primers for all TCR V genes paired CD8+ T cell chains. The sequenced material came from CD8+ T cells. These receptors all stem from a pool of human donors with breast cancer or a healthy control (not recorded which).

About this clonotype itself: The junction departs from the called germline gene at one end, perhaps through a read error. The chain joins TRBV28 to TRBJ1-3, with 7 positions matching TRBD1. Germline V gene lookup returns CDR1 MDHEN and CDR2 SYDVKM. There are 16 residues in the CDR3. This CDR3 reads CASSLWDRNSGNTICF. The CDR3 nucleotides read TGTGCCAGCAGTTTATGGGACAGGAACTCTGGAAACACCATATGTTTT. Based on the CDR3 plus reference TRBV28 and TRBJ1-3, the full variable domain is DVKVTQSSRYLVKRTGEKVFLECVQDMDHENMFWYRQDPGLGLRLIYFSYDVKMKEKGDIPEGYSVSREKKERFSLILESASTNQTSMYLCASSLWDRNSGNTICFGEGSWLTVV.

V is TRBV5-1 and J is TRBJ1-4; 8 bases map to TRBD1. Per germline, CDR1 SGHRS and CDR2 YFSETQ. The CDR3 contains 14 residues. V was clipped by 4 bases and J by 6 bases; unmatched bases: 5. The CDR3 protein is CASSPGQGDEKLFF. The CDR3 DNA sequence: TGCGCCAGCAGCCCCGGACAGGGAGATGAAAAACTGTTTTTT.